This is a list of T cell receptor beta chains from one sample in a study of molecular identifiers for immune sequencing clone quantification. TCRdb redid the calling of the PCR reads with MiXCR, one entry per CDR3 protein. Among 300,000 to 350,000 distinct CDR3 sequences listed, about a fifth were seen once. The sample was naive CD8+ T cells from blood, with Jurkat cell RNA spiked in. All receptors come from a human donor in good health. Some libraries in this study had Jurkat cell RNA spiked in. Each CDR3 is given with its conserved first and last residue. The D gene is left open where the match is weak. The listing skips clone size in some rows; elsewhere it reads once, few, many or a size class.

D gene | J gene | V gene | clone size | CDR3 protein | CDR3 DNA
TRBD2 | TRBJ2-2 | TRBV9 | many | CASSGRRGGVTGELFF | TGTGCCAGCAGCGGAAGGCGGGGGGGAGTCACCGGGGAGCTGTTTTTT
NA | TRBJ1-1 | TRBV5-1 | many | CASSLEGAFAFF | TGCGCCAGCAGCTTGGAGGGCGCTTTTGCTTTCTTT
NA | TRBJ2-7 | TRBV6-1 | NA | CACSTVQWPYEQYF | TGTGCCTGCAGTACTGTACAGTGGCCCTACGAGCAGTACTTC
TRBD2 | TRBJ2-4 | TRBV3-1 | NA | CASSQGQGLAGGFGYIQYF | TGTGCCAGCAGCCAGGGACAGGGACTAGCGGGGGGCTTTGGATACATTCAGTACTTC
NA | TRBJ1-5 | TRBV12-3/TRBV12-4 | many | CASSRDVLGNQPQHF | TGTGCCAGCAGTAGGGACGTGTTGGGAAATCAGCCCCAGCATTTT
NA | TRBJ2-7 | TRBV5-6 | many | CASSLTLSYEQYF | TGTGCCAGCAGCTTGACCCTCTCCTACGAGCAGTACTTC
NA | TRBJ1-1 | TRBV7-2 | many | CASSFGHRPEAFF | TGTGCCAGCAGCTTCGGACACCGACCTGAAGCTTTCTTT
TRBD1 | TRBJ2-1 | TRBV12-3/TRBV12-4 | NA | CASSADRSSYNGQFF | TGTGCCAGCAGTGCGGACAGGAGCTCCTACAATGGGCAGTTCTTC
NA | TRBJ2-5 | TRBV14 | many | CASSQDSWETQYF | TGTGCCAGCAGCCAAGATTCCTGGGAGACCCAGTACTTC
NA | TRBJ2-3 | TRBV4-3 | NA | CASSQEVLTGDTDTQYF | TGCGCCAGCAGCCAAGAGGTTTTAACGGGAGACACAGATACGCAGTATTTT
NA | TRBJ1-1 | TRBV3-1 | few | CASSQERVLVNTEAFF | TGTGCCAGCAGCCAAGAAAGAGTGTTAGTGAACACTGAAGCTTTCTTT
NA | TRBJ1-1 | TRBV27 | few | CASIGTTEAFF | TGTGCCAGCATAGGGACCACTGAAGCTTTCTTT
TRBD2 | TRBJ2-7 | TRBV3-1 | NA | CASSQVAGVYEQYF | TGTGCCAGCAGCCAAGTAGCGGGGGTCTACGAGCAGTACTTC
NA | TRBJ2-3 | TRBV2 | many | CASSEQYTSTDTQYF | TGTGCCAGCAGTGAGCAATACACTAGCACAGATACGCAGTATTTT
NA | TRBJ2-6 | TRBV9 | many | CASSVVSGANVLTF | TGTGCCAGCAGCGTGGTTTCTGGGGCCAACGTCCTGACTTTC
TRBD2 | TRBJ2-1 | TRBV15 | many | CAIRAGGYNEQFF | TGTGCCATACGAGCGGGAGGGTACAATGAGCAGTTCTTC
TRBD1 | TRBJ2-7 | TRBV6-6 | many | CASRSRDRVPYEQYF | TGTGCCAGCAGGTCCCGGGACAGGGTCCCCTACGAGCAGTACTTC
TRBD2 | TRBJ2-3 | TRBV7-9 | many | CASSQSGRGPSDTQYF | TGTGCCAGCAGCCAGAGCGGGAGGGGACCATCAGATACGCAGTATTTT
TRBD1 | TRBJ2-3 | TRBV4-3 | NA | CASSQEGYRGADTQYF | TGCGCCAGCAGCCAAGAAGGATACAGGGGGGCAGATACGCAGTATTTT
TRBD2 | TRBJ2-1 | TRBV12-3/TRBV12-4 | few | CASSLVRGGGAYNEQFF | TGTGCCAGCAGTTTGGTCAGAGGCGGGGGGGCCTACAATGAGCAGTTCTTC
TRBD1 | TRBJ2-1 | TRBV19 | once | CASSMRQGAPYNEQFF | TGTGCCAGTAGTATGAGGCAGGGGGCTCCCTACAATGAGCAGTTCTTC
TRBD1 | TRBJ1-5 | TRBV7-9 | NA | CASMGDRGGQPQHF | TGTGCCAGTATGGGGGACAGGGGAGGTCAGCCCCAGCATTTT
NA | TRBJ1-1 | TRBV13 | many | CASSLGGPGEAFF | TGTGCCAGCAGCTTAGGAGGGCCGGGTGAAGCTTTCTTT
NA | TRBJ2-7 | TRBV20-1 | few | CSARDGGGPTYEQYF | TGCAGTGCTAGAGATGGGGGCGGACCAACCTACGAGCAGTACTTC
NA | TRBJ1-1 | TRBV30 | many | CAWSTPAEAFF | TGTGCCTGGAGTACCCCCGCTGAAGCTTTCTTT
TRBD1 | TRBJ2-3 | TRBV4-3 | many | CASSQDPRDSLSITDTQYF | TGCGCCAGCAGCCAAGACCCCCGGGACAGCCTTTCGATCACAGATACGCAGTATTTT
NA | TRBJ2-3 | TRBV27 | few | CASRGGKFSTDTQYF | TGTGCCAGCAGGGGGGGCAAGTTTAGCACAGATACGCAGTATTTT
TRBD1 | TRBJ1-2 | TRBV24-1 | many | CATSESHRGAKDGYTF | TGTGCCACCAGTGAATCCCACAGGGGAGCGAAGGATGGCTACACCTTC
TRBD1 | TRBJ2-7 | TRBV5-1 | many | CASSYPGTAEQYF | TGCGCCAGCAGCTACCCCGGGACAGCCGAGCAGTACTTC
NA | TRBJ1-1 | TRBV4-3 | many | CASSQFVWGTEAFF | TGCGCCAGCAGCCAATTCGTGTGGGGCACTGAAGCTTTCTTT
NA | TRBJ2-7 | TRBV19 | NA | CASSIGGAEQYF | TGTGCCAGTAGTATAGGGGGCGCCGAGCAGTACTTC
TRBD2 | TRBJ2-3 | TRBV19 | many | CATRRLATSTDTQYF | TGTGCCACCAGGAGACTAGCAACGAGCACAGATACGCAGTATTTT
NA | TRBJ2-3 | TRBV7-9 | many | CASRLYTDTQYF | TGTGCCAGCAGACTATACACAGATACGCAGTATTTT
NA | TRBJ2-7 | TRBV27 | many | CASSLKGKPSYEQYF | TGTGCCAGCAGTTTGAAAGGAAAACCTTCCTACGAGCAGTACTTC
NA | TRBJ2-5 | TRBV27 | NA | CASSPRLGAETQYF | TGTGCCAGCAGTCCGCGACTAGGCGCAGAGACCCAGTACTTC
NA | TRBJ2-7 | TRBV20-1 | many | CSARSDLISYEQYF | TGCAGTGCTAGATCCGATTTAATCTCCTACGAGCAGTACTTC
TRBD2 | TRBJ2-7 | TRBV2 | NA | CATPRLTSGRFEQYF | TGTGCCACCCCCCGATTGACTAGCGGGAGATTCGAGCAGTACTTC
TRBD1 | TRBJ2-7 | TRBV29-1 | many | CSVELVGEGAPSEQYF | TGCAGCGTTGAACTAGTCGGAGAGGGGGCGCCGTCCGAGCAGTACTTC
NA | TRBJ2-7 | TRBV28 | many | CASSFRSSYEQYF | TGTGCCAGCAGTTTCCGAAGCTCCTACGAGCAGTACTTC
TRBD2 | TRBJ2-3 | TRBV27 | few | CASTFIGTSGATDTQYF | TGTGCCAGCACATTTATAGGGACTAGCGGCGCCACAGATACGCAGTATTTT
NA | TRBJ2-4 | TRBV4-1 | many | CASSQQLSGAIQYF | TGCGCCAGCAGCCAGCAACTCTCAGGAGCCATTCAGTACTTC